This T cell receptor (beta chain) was identified during a study of blood T cell repertoires in COVID-19. Overall study context: Acute and convalescent COVID-19 samples came from the United States, Italy and Spain. Nucleic acid was either cDNA or gDNA, and it came from T cells, B-cell-depleted T cells, or PBMCs.

Authors' data handling: It was from reference gene primer amplification that nucleated cell counts were estimated. TCRdb keeps only in-frame clones here, not all; method: immunoSEQ multiplex PCR. From that table come the V and J calls and clone size; the DNA was used to work out D and trimming. The sample records about 34,000 clones, roughly 92% being singletons. The CDR3 sequence is 14 residues long. Trimming removed 4 bases at V and 3 bases at J, with 9 bases between. Germline CDR1 reads LGHDT; CDR2 reads YNNKEL (reference sequence). The chain employs TRBV3-1 (or the pseudogene TRBV3-2) and TRBJ2-2, with D perhaps matching TRBD1 (6 bases). The clonotype originates from a human donor in a cohort sampled during active COVID-19. The sample comprised peripheral blood. The CDR3 loop is CASSRRTDTGELFF. CDR3 in DNA: TGTGCCAGCAGCCGGCGGACAGACACCGGGGAGCTGTTTTTT.